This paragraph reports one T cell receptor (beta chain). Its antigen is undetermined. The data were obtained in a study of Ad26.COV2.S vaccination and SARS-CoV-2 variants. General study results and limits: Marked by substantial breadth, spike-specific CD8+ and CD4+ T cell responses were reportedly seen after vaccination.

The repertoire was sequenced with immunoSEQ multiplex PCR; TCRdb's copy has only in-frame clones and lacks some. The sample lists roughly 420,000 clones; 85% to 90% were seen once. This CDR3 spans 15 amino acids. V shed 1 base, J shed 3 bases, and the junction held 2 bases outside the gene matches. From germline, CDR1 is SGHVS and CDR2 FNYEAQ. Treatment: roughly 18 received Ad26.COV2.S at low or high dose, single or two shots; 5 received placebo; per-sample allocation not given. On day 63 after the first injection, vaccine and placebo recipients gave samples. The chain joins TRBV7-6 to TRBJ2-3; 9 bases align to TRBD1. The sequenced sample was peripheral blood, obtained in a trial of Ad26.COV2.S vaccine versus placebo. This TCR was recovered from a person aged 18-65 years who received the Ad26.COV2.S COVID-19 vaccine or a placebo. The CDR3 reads CASSLEQGATDTQYF. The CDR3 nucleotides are TGTGCCAGCAGCTTAGAACAGGGGGCTACAGATACGCAGTATTTT.